This T cell receptor beta chain came from a study of cytomegalovirus exposure and HLA in healthy donors. Overall study context: There were 70 million to 95 million unique TCRs (from HLA-typed donors) in an early data release. General study findings and limits: It was reported that TCR beta sequences correctly inferred the HLA-A and HLA-B alleles for most subjects. A prior analysis recorded that most TCR beta V segments were productive about 87% or about 30% of the time.

In the PCR, 60 Vbeta and 13 Jbeta primers were used. Measured with immunoSEQ multiplex PCR; TCRdb has only the in-frame clones, and not every one. The sample includes 85,000 to 90,000 clones, more than 65% of them seen just once. In the case of this clone: What it binds is not known.

Trimming removed 5 bases at V and 2 bases at J, with 9 bases between. CDR1 and CDR2 from the germline V gene are SGHVS and FNYEAQ. This CDR3 has 13 amino acids. This chain links TRBV7-6 with TRBJ2-5, with D maybe TRBD2 (6 bases). Sample: PBMCs. The clonotype comes from a man aged 30 to 45 in good health and CMV-seronegative. The chain's CDR3 is CASSGDSQETQYF. CDR3 in DNA: TGTGCCAGCAGCGGGGACTCGCAAGAGACCCAGTACTTC.